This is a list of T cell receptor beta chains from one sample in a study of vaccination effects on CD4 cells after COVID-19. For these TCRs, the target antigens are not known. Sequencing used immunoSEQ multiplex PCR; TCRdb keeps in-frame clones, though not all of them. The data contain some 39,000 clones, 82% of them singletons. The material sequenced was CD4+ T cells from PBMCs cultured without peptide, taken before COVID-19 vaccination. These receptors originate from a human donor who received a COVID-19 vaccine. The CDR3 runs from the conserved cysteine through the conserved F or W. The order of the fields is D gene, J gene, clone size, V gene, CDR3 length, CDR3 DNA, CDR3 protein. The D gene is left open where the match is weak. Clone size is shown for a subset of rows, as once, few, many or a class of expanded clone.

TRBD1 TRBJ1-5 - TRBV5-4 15 TGTGCCAGCAGCCGACAGGGTAACGGCAATCAGCCCCAGCATTTT CASSRQGNGNQPQHF
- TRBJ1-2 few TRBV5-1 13 TGCGCCAGCAGCACGGACGGAAACTATGGCTACACCTTC CASSTDGNYGYTF
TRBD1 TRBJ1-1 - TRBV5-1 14 TGCGCCAGCAGTGCGGGACAGGCGAACACTGAAGCTTTCTTT CASSAGQANTEAFF
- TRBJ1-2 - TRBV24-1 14 TGTGCCACCAGTGATGGGGAGTTGTACTATGGCTACACCTTC CATSDGELYYGYTF
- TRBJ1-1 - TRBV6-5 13 TGTGCCAGCAGTTACTCGGGAGACTCTGAAGCTTTCTTT CASSYSGDSEAFF
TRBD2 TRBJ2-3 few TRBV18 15 TGTGCCAGCTCACCCAAGGCGGGGGTGACAGATACGCAGTATTTT CASSPKAGVTDTQYF
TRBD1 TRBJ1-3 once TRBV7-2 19 TGTGCCAGCAGCTTAGCCCCCAGTACCAGGGGGCCCACTGGAAACACCATATATTTT CASSLAPSTRGPTGNTIYF
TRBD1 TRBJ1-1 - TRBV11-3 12 TGTGCCAGCAGCTTCCGACAGGGACAAGCTTTCTTT CASSFRQGQAFF
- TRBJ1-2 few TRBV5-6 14 TGTGCCAGCAGCTTGGTTTCCGGACACTATGGCTACACCTTC CASSLVSGHYGYTF
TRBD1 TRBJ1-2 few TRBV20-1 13 TGCAGTGCTAGTCCGGACAGGGCCTATGGCTACACCTTC CSASPDRAYGYTF
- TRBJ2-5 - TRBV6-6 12 TGTGCCACAAAGGGGCAACAAGAGACCCAGTACTTC CATKGQQETQYF
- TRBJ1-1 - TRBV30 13 TGTGCCTGGAGTAGGACAGTGAACACTGAAGCTTTCTTT CAWSRTVNTEAFF
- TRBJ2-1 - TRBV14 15 TGTGCCAGCAGCCAAGTTGGGGGGGGGCAGGGTGAGCAGTTCTTC CASSQVGGGQGEQFF
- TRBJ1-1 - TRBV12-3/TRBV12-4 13 TGTGCCAGCAGAACTTTAGAATCCGCTGAAGTTTTCTTT CASRTLESAEVFF
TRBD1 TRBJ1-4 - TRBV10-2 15 TGCGCCAGCAGCGCGACCGGGACAGCGAGTGAAAAACTGTTTTTT CASSATGTASEKLFF
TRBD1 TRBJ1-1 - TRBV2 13 TGTGCCAGCAGCATTTCAGGGGGTACTGAAGCTTTCTTT CASSISGGTEAFF
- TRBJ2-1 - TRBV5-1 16 TGCGCCAGCAGCTTGGAAGGCAGAAATCGCTACAATGAGCAGTTCTTC CASSLEGRNRYNEQFF
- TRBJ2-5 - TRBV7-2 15 TGTGCCAGCAGCCCTAGGGGGGGCAGGGAAGAGACCCAGTACTTC CASSPRGGREETQYF
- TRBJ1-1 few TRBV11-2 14 TGTGCCAGCAGCCCAACAGGGCGGCTCACTGAAGCTTTCTTT CASSPTGRLTEAFF
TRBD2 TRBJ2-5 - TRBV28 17 TGTGCCAGCAGTTTAAATTTGGCTAGCGGGGACAAAGAGACCCAGTACTTC CASSLNLASGDKETQYF
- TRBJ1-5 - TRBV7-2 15 TGTGCCAGCAGGGCCGGGTTCTATAGCAATCAGCCCCAGCATTTT CASRAGFYSNQPQHF
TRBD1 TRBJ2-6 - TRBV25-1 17 TGTGCCAGCAGTTGGACAGGGGGCATATCTGGGGCCAACGTCCTGACTTTC CASSWTGGISGANVLTF
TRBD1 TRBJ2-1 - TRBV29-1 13 TGCAGCGACCGGGACAGAGATTACAATGAGCAGTTCTTC CSDRDRDYNEQFF
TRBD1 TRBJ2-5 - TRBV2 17 TGTGCCAGCAGTGACGGGGGGCGGGGACAGGGTCAAGAGACCCAGTACTTC CASSDGGRGQGQETQYF
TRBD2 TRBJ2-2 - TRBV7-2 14 TGTGCCAGCACCCGGGGGGGCCTTTCCGGGGAGCTGTTTTTT CASTRGGLSGELFF
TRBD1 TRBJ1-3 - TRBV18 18 TGTGCCAGCTCACCAAGGGGACAGGCAGCCGGGTATGGAAACACCATATATTTT CASSPRGQAAGYGNTIYF
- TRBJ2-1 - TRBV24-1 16 TGTGCCACCAGTGACGCTAGCATCAGCTCCTACAATGAGCAGTTCTTC CATSDASISSYNEQFF
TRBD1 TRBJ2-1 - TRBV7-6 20 TGTGCCAGCAGCTTAGCCCGGACAGGAAGCTATCTCAGCTCCTACAATGAGCAGTTCTTC CASSLARTGSYLSSYNEQFF
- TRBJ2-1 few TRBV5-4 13 TGTGCCAGCAGCTTTAGGGACTTCAATGAGCAGTTCTTC CASSFRDFNEQFF
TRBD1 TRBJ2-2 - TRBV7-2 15 TGTGCCAGCAGTTCCGGGACAGGGAACACCGGGGAGCTGTTTTTT CASSSGTGNTGELFF
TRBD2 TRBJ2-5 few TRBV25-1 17 TGTGCCAGCAGTGAGGGACTAGCGGGGTCTTTTCAAGAGACCCAGTACTTC CASSEGLAGSFQETQYF
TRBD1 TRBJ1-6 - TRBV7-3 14 TGTGCCAGCAGCTGGACAGGGGGCGGTTCACCCCTCCACTTT CASSWTGGGSPLHF
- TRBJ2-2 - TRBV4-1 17 TGCGCCAGCAGCCAAGATCTGAGGACCGCGAACACCGGGGAGCTGTTTTTT CASSQDLRTANTGELFF
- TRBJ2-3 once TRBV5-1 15 TGCGCCAGCAGCTTGGGGACGGCGAGCACAGATACGCAGTATTTT CASSLGTASTDTQYF
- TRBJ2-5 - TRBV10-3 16 TGTGCCATCAGTGAGTCCACAGGGCGGATTCCAGAGACCCAGTACTTC CAISESTGRIPETQYF
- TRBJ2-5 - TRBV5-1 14 TGCGCCAGCAGCTTGCCGACAGTCCAAGAGACCCAGTACTTC CASSLPTVQETQYF
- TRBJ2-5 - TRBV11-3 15 TGTGCCAGCAGCTTATCGGGACACCGCCAAGAGACCCAGTACTTC CASSLSGHRQETQYF
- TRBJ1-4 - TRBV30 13 TGTGCCTGGACCCGACGGGGGCATGAAAAACTGTTTTTT CAWTRRGHEKLFF
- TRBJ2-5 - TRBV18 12 TGTGCCAGCTCACGGGACGGCGAGACCCAGTACTTC CASSRDGETQYF
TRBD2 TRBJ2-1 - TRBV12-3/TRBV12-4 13 TGTGCCAGCCGTGCGGGGGGGGGCAATGAGCAGTTCTTC CASRAGGGNEQFF